What follows are 5 T cell receptor beta chains derived from one specimen sequenced in a study of neurological immune-mediated disorders. TCRdb re-called the 5' RACE reads through MiXCR, storing one row per CDR3 protein. The sample has 60,000 to 75,000 distinct CDR3 sequences, roughly 9.7% seen once; the top ten hold around 13%. Specified time point: longitudinal time-point 2. The source material was PBMCs. The receptors were gathered from a man aged 25 to 45 in good health.

Many counts were recorded for this clonotype. The genes are TRBV7-9 and TRBJ2-5; 9 positions agree with TRBD1. This CDR3 has 17 residues. In germline, CDR1 is SEHNR, CDR2 FQNEAQ (reference sequence). Unmatched junction bases numbered 12, after V lost 5 bases and J lost 2 bases. CDR3 nucleotides: TGTGCCAGCAGCCTCTCGCAATTGACAGGGGGTCAAGAGACCCAGTACTTC. It translates to CASSLSQLTGGQETQYF.

Many counts were recorded for this clonotype. The V and J genes are TRBV20-1 and TRBJ1-1; D unresolved. The CDR3 consists of 14 residues. CDR1 and CDR2 (germline): DFQATT, SNEGSKA (reference sequence). Trimming removed 5 bases from V and 0 bases from J, with 13 bases in between. CDR3 sequence reads: CSAPWRGMNTEAFF. The CDR3 nucleotides read TGCAGTGCTCCTTGGCGGGGTATGAACACTGAAGCTTTCTTT.

On this clonotype: It may be a read error: a sequence one base away is much more abundant. The chain recombines TRBV4-1 with TRBJ2-1; possible D gene TRBD1, 5 bases. The ends were cut back, 1 base at V and 11 bases at J, with 12 bases in the middle. The length of the CDR3 is 13 residues. Germline CDR1 and CDR2: MGHRA and YSYEKL. The CDR3 DNA sequence: TGCGCCAGCAGCCAAGTGAAGGGGATTAAGCAGTTCTTC. It yields the protein CASSQVKGIKQFF.

CDR3 in amino acids: CASSQDERTGFSEQYF. The CDR3, as DNA: TGCGCCAGCAGCCAAGATGAAAGGACAGGATTCAGCGAGCAGTACTTC. The rearrangement joins TRBV4-1 to TRBJ2-7, with 7 bases fitting TRBD1. V lost 0 bases to trimming and J lost 6 bases; unmatched junction nucleotides: 11. This CDR3 has 16 residues. The germline gives CDR1 MGHRA, CDR2 YSYEKL.

The table lists this clonotype with many counts. The V gene is TRBV4-1, the J gene TRBJ2-1, with 7 nucleotides matching TRBD2. This CDR3 contains 14 residues. Germline CDR1 reads MGHRA; CDR2 reads YSYEKL. J lost 8 bases, V lost 1 base, and 5 bases had no gene match. CDR3 in amino acids: CASSQVSLADEQFF. In DNA, the CDR3 is TGCGCCAGCAGCCAAGTATCCCTAGCGGATGAGCAGTTCTTC.